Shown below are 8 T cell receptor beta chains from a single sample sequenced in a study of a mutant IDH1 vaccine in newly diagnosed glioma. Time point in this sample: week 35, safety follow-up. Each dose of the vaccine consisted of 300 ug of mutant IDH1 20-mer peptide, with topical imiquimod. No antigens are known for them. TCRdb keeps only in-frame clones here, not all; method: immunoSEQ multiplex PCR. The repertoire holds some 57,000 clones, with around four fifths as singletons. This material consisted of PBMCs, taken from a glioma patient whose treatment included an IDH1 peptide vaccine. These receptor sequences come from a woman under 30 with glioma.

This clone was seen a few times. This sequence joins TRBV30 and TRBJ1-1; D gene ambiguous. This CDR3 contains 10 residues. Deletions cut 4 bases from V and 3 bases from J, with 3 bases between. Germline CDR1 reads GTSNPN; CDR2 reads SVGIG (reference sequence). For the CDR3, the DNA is TGTGCCTGGAAAGACACTGAAGCTTTCTTT. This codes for CAWKDTEAFF.

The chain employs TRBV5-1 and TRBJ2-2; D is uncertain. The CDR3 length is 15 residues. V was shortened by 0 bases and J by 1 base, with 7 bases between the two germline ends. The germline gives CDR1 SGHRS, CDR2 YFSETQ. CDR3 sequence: CASSLAGGNTGELFF. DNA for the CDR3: TGCGCCAGCAGCTTGGCGGGCGGGAACACCGGGGAGCTGTTTTTT.

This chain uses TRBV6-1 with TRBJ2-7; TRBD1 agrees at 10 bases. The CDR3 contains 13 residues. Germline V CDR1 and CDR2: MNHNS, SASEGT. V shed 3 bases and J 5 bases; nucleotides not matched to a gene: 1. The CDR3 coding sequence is TGTGCCAGCAGTGAGGGACAGGGGCACGAGCAGTACTTC. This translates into CASSEGQGHEQYF.

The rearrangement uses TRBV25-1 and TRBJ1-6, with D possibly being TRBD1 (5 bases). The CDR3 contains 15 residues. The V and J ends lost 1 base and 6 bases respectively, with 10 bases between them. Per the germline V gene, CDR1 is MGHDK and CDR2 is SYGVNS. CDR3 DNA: TGTGCCAGCAGTGAATCGGGACGGGGTAATTCACCCCTCCACTTT. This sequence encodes CASSESGRGNSPLHF.

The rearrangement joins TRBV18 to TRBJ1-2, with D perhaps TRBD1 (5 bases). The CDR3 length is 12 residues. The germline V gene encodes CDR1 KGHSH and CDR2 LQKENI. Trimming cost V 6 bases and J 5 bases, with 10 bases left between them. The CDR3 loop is CASSQRGYGYTF. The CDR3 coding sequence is TGTGCCAGCTCGCAGAGGGGTTATGGCTACACCTTC.

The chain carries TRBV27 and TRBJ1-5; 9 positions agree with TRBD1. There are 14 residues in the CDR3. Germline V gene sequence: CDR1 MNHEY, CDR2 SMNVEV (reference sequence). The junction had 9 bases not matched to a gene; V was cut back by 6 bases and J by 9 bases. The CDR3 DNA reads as TGTGCCAGCAGCCCCGGGACAGGGATTGGGCCCCAGCATTTT. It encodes CASSPGTGIGPQHF.

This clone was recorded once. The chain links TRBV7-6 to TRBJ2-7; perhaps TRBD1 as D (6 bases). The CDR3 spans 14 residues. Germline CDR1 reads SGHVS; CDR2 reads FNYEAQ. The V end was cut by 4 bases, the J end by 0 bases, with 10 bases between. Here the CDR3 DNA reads TGTGCCAGCAGCTCGGTACAGGGCTCCTACGAGCAGTACTTC. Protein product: CASSSVQGSYEQYF.

The CDR3 here is CASIWRAGYSNQPQHF. CDR3 nucleotides: TGTGCCAGTATTTGGAGGGCAGGGTATAGCAATCAGCCCCAGCATTTT. V is TRBV19 and J is TRBJ1-5; perhaps TRBD1 as D (5 bases). CDR3 length: 16 amino acids. Germline V gene sequence: CDR1 LNHDA, CDR2 SQIVND (reference sequence). The V and J ends lost 7 bases and 0 bases respectively, with 16 bases between them.